A single sample gave rise to the 7 T cell receptor beta chains below, sequenced in a study of Ad26.COV2.S vaccination and SARS-CoV-2 variants. The repertoire was sequenced with immunoSEQ multiplex PCR; TCRdb's copy has only in-frame clones and lacks some. This sample has 400,000 to 450,000 clones, with less than 95% found just once. Treatment given: some 19 received Ad26.COV2.S at low or high dose, single or two shots; about 5 received placebo; per-sample allocation not given. Sampling happened 63 days after the first vaccine or placebo injection. The specimen was peripheral blood, collected in a trial of Ad26.COV2.S vaccine versus placebo. The receptors derive from a person aged 18-65 years who received the Ad26.COV2.S COVID-19 vaccine or a placebo.

This chain links TRBV6-1 with TRBJ2-7, with D perhaps TRBD1 (5 bases). The CDR3 runs 15 residues. The V gene lost 3 bases and the J gene lost 2 bases, with 14 bases spanning the gap. Germline CDR1 MNHNS, CDR2 SASEGT. DNA for the CDR3: TGTGCCAGCAGTGATGCCCTCAGGGTGACCTACGAGCAGTACTTC. As protein: CASSDALRVTYEQYF.

This CDR3 reads CASSSPGEMLSYEQYF. The CDR3 region has the DNA TGTGCCAGCAGTTCTCCTGGAGAGATGTTATCCTACGAGCAGTACTTC. The gene calls are TRBV28 and TRBJ2-7; D is ambiguous. This CDR3 spans 16 amino acids. CDR1 is MDHEN and CDR2 is SYDVKM in the germline V gene. V lost 4 bases and J lost 1, with 17 bases in between.

The J gene is TRBJ2-3, the V gene TRBV5-8; D gene uncertain. V was cut by 4 bases and J by 1 base, with 13 bases left in between. CDR3 size: 15 residues. Germline V gene sequence: CDR1 SGHTS, CDR2 YDEGEE. The CDR3 reads CASSHYSAGTDTQYF. CDR3 nucleotides: TGTGCCAGCAGCCATTACAGCGCCGGCACAGATACGCAGTATTTT.

The chain links TRBV28 to TRBJ2-7, with 9 bases lining up with TRBD1. The CDR3 has 14 amino acids. Per germline, CDR1 MDHEN and CDR2 SYDVKM. V was pared by 4 bases and J by 0 bases, with 1 base of the junction left unmatched. CDR3 residues: CASSWDRASYEQYF. In DNA, the CDR3 is TGTGCCAGCAGTTGGGACAGGGCCTCCTACGAGCAGTACTTC.

Notes on this clone: This clone may be a read error of a much larger clone one base away. This sequence joins TRBV10-2 and TRBJ2-2; 10 nucleotides agree with TRBD1. Trimming at V came to 7 bases and at J to 3 bases, leaving 2 bases not matched to a gene. Germline V lookup: CDR1 WSHSY, CDR2 SAAADI. CDR3 size: 14 residues. CDR3 residues: CASKGQGYTGELFF. The CDR3 region has the DNA TGCGCCAGCAAGGGACAGGGGTACACCGGGGAGCTGTTTTTT.

This clone showed up just a few times. V gene TRBV7-6 combines with J gene TRBJ1-1; D perhaps matches TRBD1 (5 bases). Per the germline V gene, CDR1 is SGHVS and CDR2 is FNYEAQ. The CDR3 contains 15 residues. With 4 bases removed from V and 1 base from J, the gap between germline ends came to 13 bases. Here the CDR3 reads CASSSNRLENTEAFF. In DNA form, the CDR3 reads TGTGCCAGCAGCTCAAACAGGTTAGAGAACACTGAAGCTTTCTTT.

This chain connects TRBV7-2 to TRBJ2-7; D may be TRBD1 (5 bases). Trimming shortened V by 5 bases and J by 0 bases, and 11 bases separated the two germline ends. The CDR3 totals 14 residues. Germline V gene data show CDR1 as SGHTA and CDR2 as FQGNSA. The CDR3 loop is CASSPRAVSYEQYF. The CDR3 DNA sequence: TGTGCCAGCAGCCCCAGGGCGGTCTCCTACGAGCAGTACTTC.